Listed below are T cell receptor beta chains from one sample, sequenced in a study of CDR3 diversity in severe acne. TCRdb fed the PCR reads into MiXCR, producing one record per CDR3 protein. The sample includes tens of thousands of distinct CDR3 sequences, approximately 49% seen only once; the top ten take approximately 10%. Sequenced: blood. These receptors originate from a male donor with severe acne vulgaris. Both conserved end residues are part of each CDR3. Each record gives: clone size, CDR3 length, V gene, D gene, J gene, CDR3 DNA, CDR3 protein. A D gene is named only where the DNA matches it firmly. A clone size is listed for some rows: how often the clone was seen (once, few, many), or a class if it is expanded.

clone_size: many; cdr3_length: 15; v_call: TRBV18; d_call: .; j_call: TRBJ1-5; cdr3_nt: TGTGCCAGCTCACCAAACCTATATAGCAATCAGCCCCAGCATTTT; cdr3_aa: CASSPNLYSNQPQHF
clone_size: many; cdr3_length: 14; v_call: TRBV5-1; d_call: .; j_call: TRBJ2-7; cdr3_nt: TGCGCCAGCAGCTTGTTAGCGGAATCCTACGAGCAGTACTTC; cdr3_aa: CASSLLAESYEQYF
clone_size: .; cdr3_length: 11; v_call: TRBV25-1; d_call: .; j_call: TRBJ2-2; cdr3_nt: TGTGCCAGCAGCATTGGGTGGGAGCTGTTTTTT; cdr3_aa: CASSIGWELFF
clone_size: .; cdr3_length: 15; v_call: TRBV5-6; d_call: .; j_call: TRBJ2-7; cdr3_nt: TGTGCCAGCAGTTACGGGGCGGGCAGCGGGTACGAGCAGTACTTC; cdr3_aa: CASSYGAGSGYEQYF
clone_size: many; cdr3_length: 13; v_call: TRBV5-1; d_call: .; j_call: TRBJ2-7; cdr3_nt: TGCGCCAGCAGCCCCGGTCTCGTCTACGAGCAGTACTTC; cdr3_aa: CASSPGLVYEQYF
clone_size: .; cdr3_length: 15; v_call: TRBV5-1; d_call: .; j_call: TRBJ2-1; cdr3_nt: TGCGCCAGCAGCTTTGCGACAGGGGACTACATTGAGCAGTTCTTC; cdr3_aa: CASSFATGDYIEQFF
clone_size: once; cdr3_length: 14; v_call: TRBV29-1; d_call: TRBD1; j_call: TRBJ2-4; cdr3_nt: TGCAGCGGAAAGGGCAAGGGGGCGAGAGACATTCAGTACTTC; cdr3_aa: CSGKGKGARDIQYF
clone_size: once; cdr3_length: 16; v_call: TRBV12-5; d_call: .; j_call: TRBJ1-5; cdr3_nt: TGTGCTAGTGGTTTGGTGCTCGGGGAAGCGATACAGCCCCAGCATTTT; cdr3_aa: CASGLVLGEAIQPQHF
clone_size: .; cdr3_length: 13; v_call: TRBV19; d_call: .; j_call: TRBJ1-2; cdr3_nt: TGTGCCAGTAGTATGGATCTGGACTATGGCTACACCTTC; cdr3_aa: CASSMDLDYGYTF
clone_size: .; cdr3_length: 15; v_call: TRBV28; d_call: .; j_call: TRBJ1-5; cdr3_nt: TGTGCCAGCCTAGACGGGGGGGCCGGCAATCAGCCCCAGCATTTT; cdr3_aa: CASLDGGAGNQPQHF
clone_size: medium-sized; cdr3_length: 12; v_call: TRBV19; d_call: .; j_call: TRBJ1-6; cdr3_nt: TGTGCCAGTAGTATACGGGGTTCACCCCTCCACTTT; cdr3_aa: CASSIRGSPLHF
clone_size: .; cdr3_length: 12; v_call: TRBV7-9; d_call: .; j_call: TRBJ1-1; cdr3_nt: TGTGCCAGCAGCAAGTCACAGGGCCAAGCTTTCTTT; cdr3_aa: CASSKSQGQAFF
clone_size: .; cdr3_length: 12; v_call: TRBV12-3/TRBV12-4; d_call: .; j_call: TRBJ1-2; cdr3_nt: TGTGCCAGCAGTTCAGACCTGGATGGCTACACCTTC; cdr3_aa: CASSSDLDGYTF
clone_size: many; cdr3_length: 14; v_call: TRBV28; d_call: .; j_call: TRBJ1-4; cdr3_nt: TGTGCCAGCCATGGAAGACTGGGAGGTGAAAAACTGTTTTTT; cdr3_aa: CASHGRLGGEKLFF
clone_size: .; cdr3_length: 14; v_call: TRBV6-5; d_call: TRBD2; j_call: TRBJ2-7; cdr3_nt: TGTGCCAGCAGTTACGGGACTAGCGGCTACGAGCAGTACTTC; cdr3_aa: CASSYGTSGYEQYF
clone_size: .; cdr3_length: 18; v_call: TRBV29-1; d_call: .; j_call: TRBJ1-2; cdr3_nt: TGCAGCGTTGAGCAATTAGCAGGGCGAGATCGTCCTAACTATGGCTACACCTTC; cdr3_aa: CSVEQLAGRDRPNYGYTF